These T cell receptor beta chains were read from a single sample in a study of T cells in Graves' hyperthyroidism and ophthalmopathy. A single record per CDR3 protein comes from TCRdb applying MiXCR to the multiplex PCR reads. The sample records about 52,000 distinct CDR3 sequences, about half being singletons. The specimen was blood. The receptors shown here come from a woman aged 45-65 years with Graves' ophthalmopathy. The CDR3 runs from the conserved cysteine through the conserved F or W. The D gene is left open where the match is weak. The size entry is marked missing in some rows and otherwise reads once, few, many or a size class.

cdr3_nt: TGCAGCGTTGATGGGGGGGGAGAGCAGTACTTC
cdr3_aa: CSVDGGGEQYF
d_call: TRBD2
clone_size: few
j_call: TRBJ2-7
v_call: TRBV29-1

cdr3_nt: TGTGCCAGCAGTTCTGGTTTCGGGGTCTACGAGCAGTACTTC
cdr3_aa: CASSSGFGVYEQYF
d_call: NA
clone_size: many
j_call: TRBJ2-7
v_call: TRBV12-3/TRBV12-4

cdr3_nt: TGTGCCAGTAGACGAAGGGGCATGGGCTCTGAAGCTTTCTTT
cdr3_aa: CASRRRGMGSEAFF
d_call: NA
clone_size: many
j_call: TRBJ1-1
v_call: TRBV19

cdr3_nt: TGTGCCACCAGCAAACTAGCCGGGGGAGATACGCAGTATTTT
cdr3_aa: CATSKLAGGDTQYF
d_call: NA
clone_size: NA
j_call: TRBJ2-3
v_call: TRBV15

cdr3_nt: TGTGCCAGCAGCTTACCAGGGGTTTATAGCAATCAGCCCCAGCATTTT
cdr3_aa: CASSLPGVYSNQPQHF
d_call: NA
clone_size: many
j_call: TRBJ1-5
v_call: TRBV7-2

cdr3_nt: TGCAGCGTTGCCGGGGGGACCTATGGCTACACCTTC
cdr3_aa: CSVAGGTYGYTF
d_call: NA
clone_size: few
j_call: TRBJ1-2
v_call: TRBV29-1

cdr3_nt: TGTGCCAGAAGTCCCCCGGGAAGTACGCAGAATTTT
cdr3_aa: CARSPPGSTQNF
d_call: NA
clone_size: NA
j_call: TRBJ2-3
v_call: TRBV7-2

cdr3_nt: TGCGCCAGCAGTCCCGGGACAGGCCACTACGAGCAGTACTTC
cdr3_aa: CASSPGTGHYEQYF
d_call: TRBD1
clone_size: once
j_call: TRBJ2-7
v_call: TRBV5-1

cdr3_nt: TGTGCCAGCAGCTCCGACCCGCGGAATGAGCAGTTCTTC
cdr3_aa: CASSSDPRNEQFF
d_call: NA
clone_size: many
j_call: TRBJ2-1
v_call: TRBV5-8

cdr3_nt: TGTGCCAGCAGGACCGCCGACTCCCCTCGGGATACGCAGTATTTT
cdr3_aa: CASRTADSPRDTQYF
d_call: NA
clone_size: many
j_call: TRBJ2-3
v_call: TRBV6-1

cdr3_nt: TGTGCCAGTACTAGGGACAGATGTAACTGTGGCTACACCTTC
cdr3_aa: CASTRDRCNCGYTF
d_call: TRBD1
clone_size: once
j_call: TRBJ1-2
v_call: TRBV19

cdr3_nt: TGTGCCAGCAGCTTACCCCGCGGACATACCATATCCTCTGGGGCCAACGCCCTGGCTTTC
cdr3_aa: CASSLPRGHTISSGANALAF
d_call: NA
clone_size: NA
j_call: TRBJ2-6
v_call: TRBV7-8

cdr3_nt: TGTGCCAGCAGTGAAGCGACCCAGGCTTTCTTT
cdr3_aa: CASSEATQAFF
d_call: NA
clone_size: many
j_call: TRBJ1-1
v_call: TRBV2

cdr3_nt: TGTGCCAGCAGTCCGGAGAATCCGCATCAGCCCCAGCATTTT
cdr3_aa: CASSPENPHQPQHF
d_call: NA
clone_size: NA
j_call: TRBJ1-5
v_call: TRBV27